The present T cell receptor (beta chain) was sequenced within a study of T cell responses to AZD1222 COVID-19 vaccine. About this clone itself: As yet, its antigen is unknown.

TCRdb's table, derived via immunoSEQ multiplex PCR, lists solely in-frame clones and lacks some. Of over 130,000 clones in the sample, about 93% were seen once. Findings of the study overall: It should be noted that donors were predominantly white British and more often female, and clonal diversity was possibly underestimated. Vaccine-associated CD4 TCRs spanned spike, dominant at 160-218 and 743-854. In all cases, repertoires were sampled only after the peak T cell response.

The starting material was peripheral blood, obtained on day 0 of AZD1222 vaccination. The clonotype was recovered from an adult in good health.

For the CDR3, the DNA is TGTGCCAGCAGCAGCGGCCCTGGACTAGCGGGAGGTGAGCAGTTCTTC. It is translated as CASSSGPGLAGGEQFF. The chain links TRBV21-1 to TRBJ2-1; the D segment call TRBD2 is taken from the table without a DNA check. TRBV21-1 is labeled a pseudogene. The CDR3 consists of 16 residues.